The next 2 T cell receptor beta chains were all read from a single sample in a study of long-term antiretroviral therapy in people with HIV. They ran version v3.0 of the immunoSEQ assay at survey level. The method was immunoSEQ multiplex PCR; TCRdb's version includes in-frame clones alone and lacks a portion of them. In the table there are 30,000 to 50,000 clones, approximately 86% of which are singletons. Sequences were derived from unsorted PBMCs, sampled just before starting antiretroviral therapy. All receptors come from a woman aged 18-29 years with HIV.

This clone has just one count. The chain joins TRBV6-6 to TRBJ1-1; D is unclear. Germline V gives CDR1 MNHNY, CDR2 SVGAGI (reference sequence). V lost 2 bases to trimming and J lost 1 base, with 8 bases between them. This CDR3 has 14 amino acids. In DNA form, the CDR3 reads TGTGCCAGCAGTTACGGTCAGCAGAACACTGAAGCTTTCTTT. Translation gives CASSYGQQNTEAFF.

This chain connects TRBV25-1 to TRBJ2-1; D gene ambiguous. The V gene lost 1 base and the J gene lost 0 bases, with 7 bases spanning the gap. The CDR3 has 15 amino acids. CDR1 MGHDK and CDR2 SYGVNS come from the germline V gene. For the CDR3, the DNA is TGTGCCAGCAGTGAATCGAGTTTCTCCTACAATGAGCAGTTCTTC. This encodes CASSESSFSYNEQFF.